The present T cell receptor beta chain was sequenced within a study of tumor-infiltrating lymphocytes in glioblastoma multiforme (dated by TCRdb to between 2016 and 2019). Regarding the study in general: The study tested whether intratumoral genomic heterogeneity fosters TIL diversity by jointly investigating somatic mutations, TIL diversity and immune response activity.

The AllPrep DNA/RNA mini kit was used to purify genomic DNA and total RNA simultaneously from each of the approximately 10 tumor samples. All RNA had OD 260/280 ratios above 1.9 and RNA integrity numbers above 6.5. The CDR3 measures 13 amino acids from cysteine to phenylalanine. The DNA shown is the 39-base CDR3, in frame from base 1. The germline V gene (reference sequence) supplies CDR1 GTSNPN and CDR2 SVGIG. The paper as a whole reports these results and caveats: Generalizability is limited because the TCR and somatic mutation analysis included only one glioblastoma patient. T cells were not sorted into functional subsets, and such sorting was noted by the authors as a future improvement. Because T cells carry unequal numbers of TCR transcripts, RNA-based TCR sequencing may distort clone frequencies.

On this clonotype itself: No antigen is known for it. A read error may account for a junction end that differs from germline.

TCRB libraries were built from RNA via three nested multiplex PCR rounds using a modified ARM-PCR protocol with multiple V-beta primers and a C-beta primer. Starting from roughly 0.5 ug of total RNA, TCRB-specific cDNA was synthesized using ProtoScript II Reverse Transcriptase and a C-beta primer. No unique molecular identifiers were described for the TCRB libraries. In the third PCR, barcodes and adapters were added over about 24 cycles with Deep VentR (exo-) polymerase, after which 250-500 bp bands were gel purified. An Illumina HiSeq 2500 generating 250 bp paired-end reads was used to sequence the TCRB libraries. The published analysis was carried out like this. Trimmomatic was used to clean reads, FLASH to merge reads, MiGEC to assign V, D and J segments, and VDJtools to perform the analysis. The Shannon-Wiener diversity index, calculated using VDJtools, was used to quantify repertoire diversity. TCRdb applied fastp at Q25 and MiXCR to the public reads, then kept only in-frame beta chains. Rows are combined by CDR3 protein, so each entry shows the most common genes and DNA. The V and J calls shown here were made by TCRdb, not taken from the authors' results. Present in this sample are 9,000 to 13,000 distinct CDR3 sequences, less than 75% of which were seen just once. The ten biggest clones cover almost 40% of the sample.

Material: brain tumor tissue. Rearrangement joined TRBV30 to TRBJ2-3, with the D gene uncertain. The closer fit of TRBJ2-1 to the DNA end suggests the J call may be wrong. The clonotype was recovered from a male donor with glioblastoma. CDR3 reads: CARSLDSTDAQFF. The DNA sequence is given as TGTGCCAGGAGTTTAGATAGCACAGATGCGCAGTTCTTC.